Sequencing of this TCR beta chain was carried out in a study of shared T cell receptors in the human thymus. The CDR3 totals 16 residues. Germline values: CDR1 MDHEN, CDR2 SYDVKM. V trimming: 3 bases; J trimming: 3 bases; junction bases outside the gene matches: 2. This table comes from immunoSEQ multiplex PCR, and its TCRdb copy is limited to in-frame clones, with some not included. The sample carries hundreds of thousands of clones, about 87% recorded once. This sample was shared with a second study, whose subject was human thymus T cells.

Sequenced: thymocytes. This clonotype was sampled from a boy in the first two years of life with a congenital heart defect. The chain joins TRBV28 to TRBJ2-1; 13 positions agree with TRBD2. This CDR3 reads CASSFGLAGVYNEQFF. The DNA of the CDR3 is TGTGCCAGCAGTTTCGGACTAGCGGGAGTCTACAATGAGCAGTTCTTC.